Presented here are 19 T cell receptor beta chains from one specimen sequenced in a study of T cell repertoires in cytomegalovirus infection. TCRdb re-analysed the reads in MiXCR, keeping a single row per CDR3 protein. The sample consists of about 80,000 distinct CDR3 sequences, around 3.4% of them appearing once. Sequencing input: PBMCs. These receptors originate from a human donor in good health (CMV status not recorded). Some clones in this sample may be carry-over from other donors' samples.

This clonotype was seen repeatedly, ten times or more. This chain uses TRBV7-2 with TRBJ2-3; D remains unclear. CDR3 length equals 14 residues. Trimming took 6 bases from V and 4 from J, leaving 14 bases between them. The germline gives CDR1 SGHTA, CDR2 FQGNSA. The CDR3: CASSSTVISDTQYF. The DNA of the CDR3 is TGTGCCAGCAGTTCGACTGTCATTTCAGATACGCAGTATTTT. The entire variable domain, with the rest obtained from reference TRBV7-2 and TRBJ2-3, is as follows: GAGVSQSPSNKVTEKGKDVELRCDPISGHTALYWYRQSLGQGLEFLIYFQGNSAPDKSGLPSDRFSAERTGGSVSTLTIQRTQQEDSAVYLCASSSTVISDTQYFGPGTRLTVL.

This clonotype has at least ten counts. The CDR3 region is CASSGDRGFQETQYF. The CDR3 DNA sequence: TGCGCCAGCAGCGGGGACAGGGGATTCCAAGAGACCCAGTACTTC. This chain joins TRBV4-3 and TRBJ2-5; 10 bases align to TRBD1. The CDR3 runs 15 residues. J lost 1 base, V lost 5 bases, and 4 bases had no gene match. Germline CDR1 LGHNA, CDR2 YSLEER.

This clonotype showed up many times. CDR3 DNA sequence: TGTGCCAGCTCACCACTACTAACGTACAATGAGCAGTTCTTC. This sequence encodes CASSPLLTYNEQFF. The J gene is TRBJ2-1, the V gene TRBV18, with D unclear. V shed 1 base and J shed 4 bases, with 8 bases lying between them. This CDR3 spans 14 amino acids. The germline V gene encodes CDR1 KGHSH and CDR2 LQKENI.

This clonotype was picked up many times. This rearrangement joins TRBV5-4 to TRBJ2-3; 10 bases are shared with TRBD2. This CDR3 region has 16 residues. The V segment lost 4 bases and the J segment 2 bases; nucleotides outside the gene matches: 7. CDR1 and CDR2 (germline): SGHNT, YYREEE (reference sequence). CDR3 region: CASSDKRGGNTDTQYF. CDR3 in DNA: TGTGCCAGCAGCGATAAGCGGGGGGGTAACACAGATACGCAGTATTTT.

Many counts were recorded for this clonotype. This chain joins TRBV27 and TRBJ1-1, with 8 bases aligning to TRBD1. Per germline, CDR1 MNHEY and CDR2 SMNVEV (reference sequence). The CDR3 loop spans 15 amino acids. V lost 3 bases and J lost 0; bases outside the gene matches: 3. The CDR3 DNA is TGTGCCAGCAGTTTCGGGACAGGATTGAACACTGAAGCTTTCTTT. It yields the protein CASSFGTGLNTEAFF.

In this sample, this clonotype turned up many times. V usage is TRBV6-2 or TRBV6-3 and J usage is TRBJ1-2; D remains ambiguous. Trimming pared 7 bases from V and 3 bases from J, leaving 15 bases between. Per the germline V gene, CDR1 is MNHEY and CDR2 is SVGEGT. There are 14 residues in the CDR3. The chain's CDR3 is CASKKPGNYYGYTF. CDR3 in DNA: TGTGCCAGCAAGAAACCCGGGAACTACTATGGCTACACCTTC.

This clonotype was detected many times. This chain joins TRBV12-3 or TRBV12-4 and TRBJ1-3; D is possibly TRBD1 (5 bases). This CDR3 comprises 15 residues. The V end lost 4 bases, the J end lost 0 bases, and 10 bases lay between the germline ends. The DNA for the CDR3 is TGTGCCAGCAGTTACCACAGGAGCTCTGGAAACACCATATATTTT. It codes for CASSYHRSSGNTIYF.

This clonotype was detected many times. This chain uses TRBV4-3 with TRBJ2-1; perhaps D is TRBD1 or TRBD2 (6 bases each). The CDR3 spans 13 residues. Germline loops: CDR1 LGHNA, CDR2 YSLEER. Trimming removed 1 base from V and 9 bases from J, with 10 bases in between. The CDR3 region is CASSQVEGGEQFF. CDR3 nucleotides: TGCGCCAGCAGCCAAGTCGAGGGGGGTGAGCAGTTCTTC.

The rearrangement links TRBV24-1 to TRBJ1-5; possible D gene TRBD1, 6 bases. Trimming removed 4 bases at V and 14 bases at J, with 11 bases between. This CDR3 has 11 amino acids. Germline CDR1 and CDR2: KGHDR and SFDVKD. CDR3 sequence (DNA): TGTGCCACCAGTGACAGGGGTCCCAAGCATTTT. As protein: CATSDRGPKHF.

This clonotype was seen repeatedly, ten times or more. The chain recombines TRBV3-1 with TRBJ1-5; D remains unclear. With 3 bases removed from V and 1 base from J, the gap between germline ends came to 7 bases. Germline values: CDR1 LGHDT, CDR2 YNNKEL (reference sequence). The CDR3 runs 14 residues. CDR3 sequence (DNA): TGTGCCAGCAGCCAGGGAGACAGCAATCAGCCCCAGCATTTT. Amino acids: CASSQGDSNQPQHF.

This clonotype has at least ten counts. V is TRBV27 and J is TRBJ2-7; D may be TRBD1 (5 bases). CDR1 is MNHEY, CDR2 SMNVEV, per germline (reference sequence). CDR3 length: 14 residues. The V end was cut by 6 bases, the J end by 6 bases, with 18 bases between. CDR3 nucleotides: TGTGCCAGCAGACCCGCCTGGGGCTTGATCGAGCAGTACTTC. Its translation is CASRPAWGLIEQYF.

In its sample, this clonotype was seen many times. The chain couples TRBV5-6 to TRBJ2-7, with 9 bases identical to TRBD2. The V gene's germline CDR1 is SGHDT and CDR2 YYEEEE. This CDR3 spans 13 amino acids. The trim removed 4 bases at V and 5 bases at J, leaving 4 bases unmatched. Here the CDR3 DNA reads TGTGCCAGCAGCCCCGGGACTAGCAACGAGCAGTACTTC. Encoded protein: CASSPGTSNEQYF.

There are many counts of this clonotype. The rearrangement joins TRBV27 to TRBJ2-7; the D gene is possibly TRBD1 (5 bases). The germline V gene encodes CDR1 MNHEY and CDR2 SMNVEV (reference sequence). V shed 2 bases and J shed 2 bases, with 13 bases lying between them. The CDR3 extends over 15 amino acids. The CDR3 sequence: CASSLAGLRAYEQYF. Here the CDR3 DNA reads TGTGCCAGCAGTTTAGCAGGGTTGAGAGCCTACGAGCAGTACTTC.

This clonotype occurred many times. The chain couples TRBV20-1 to TRBJ1-5; 9 positions agree with TRBD1. V gave up 5 bases and J gave up 4 bases; unmatched junction bases: 9. Germline V gene lookup returns CDR1 DFQATT and CDR2 SNEGSKA (reference sequence). This CDR3 is 15 amino acids long. CDR3 residues: CSAPTGTGHNQPQHF. The CDR3 DNA sequence: TGCAGTGCTCCGACCGGGACAGGGCATAATCAGCCCCAGCATTTT.

This clonotype was counted ten times or more. The rearrangement uses TRBV7-2 and TRBJ2-3, with TRBD2 matching 7 bases. This CDR3 has 15 amino acids. J gave up 1 base and V 10 bases, and 11 bases lay outside the gene matches. CDR1 is SGHTA and CDR2 is FQGNSA in the germline V gene. The CDR3 spells CATSAGAGGTDTQYF. CDR3 nucleotide sequence: TGTGCCACCTCCGCCGGGGCGGGGGGCACAGATACGCAGTATTTT.

This clonotype was detected many times. At one of its ends the junction is not consistent with the germline gene, which may arise from a read error. J is TRBJ1-5 and V is TRBV20-1, with TRBD1 identical over 8 bases. Germline V gene lookup returns CDR1 DFQATT and CDR2 SNEGSKA (reference sequence). The CDR3 consists of 12 residues. This CDR3 reads CSVRQGNQPQHF. As DNA, the CDR3 is TGCAGTGTTAGACAGGGGAATCAGCCCCAGCATTTT.

This clonotype showed up many times. The chain is built from TRBV28 and TRBJ1-1; D possibly corresponds to TRBD1 (5 bases). CDR1 MDHEN and CDR2 SYDVKM come from the germline V gene. Trimming shortened V by 2 bases and J by 12 bases, and 13 bases separated the two germline ends. The CDR3 runs 12 residues. The CDR3 loop is CASSLRGGASFF. In DNA, the CDR3 is TGTGCCAGCAGTTTAAGAGGCGGGGCCTCTTTCTTT.

This clonotype was counted many times. This chain uses TRBV4-3 with TRBJ2-1, with 14 bases aligning to TRBD2. V lost 2 bases and J lost 8; bases outside the gene matches: 5. The germline V gene has CDR1 LGHNA and CDR2 YSLEER. This CDR3 comprises 16 residues. CDR3 DNA: TGCGCCAGCAGCCAAATGACTAGCGGGGGGGGGTATGAGCAGTTCTTC. Translation gives CASSQMTSGGGYEQFF.

The sample holds many counts of this clonotype. V usage is TRBV20-1 and J usage is TRBJ2-3; perhaps TRBD1 as D (6 bases). The CDR3 spans 15 residues. Germline lookup yields CDR1 DFQATT and CDR2 SNEGSKA (reference sequence). V gave up 6 bases and J gave up 0 bases, with 16 bases separating them. The chain's CDR3 is CSATDRERSTDTQYF. The CDR3 DNA follows: TGCAGTGCCACGGACAGAGAAAGGAGCACAGATACGCAGTATTTT.